These 30 T cell receptor beta chains were all obtained from the same sample, sequenced in a study of CD8+CD57+ T cells in acquired aplastic anemia. The TCR beta profiling, which covered VDJ combination and CDR3 sequence, was carried out using genomic DNA as the template. TCRdb independently ran MiXCR on the reads; one entry per CDR3 protein. The table shows 75,000 to 90,000 distinct CDR3 sequences, with under 50% occurring only once. Sequencing input: sorted CD4+, CD8+, or CD8+CD57+ T cells (not recorded which) from PBMCs. The receptors derive from a human donor in good health, serving as a control.

This clonotype has a count of ten or more. This rearrangement joins TRBV11-2 to TRBJ2-2, with 8 nucleotides matching TRBD1. Germline loops: CDR1 SGHAT, CDR2 FQNNGV. The CDR3 loop spans 16 amino acids. Unmatched junction bases numbered 5, after V lost 1 base and J lost 4 bases. DNA for the CDR3: TGTGCCAGCAGCTTAGTGGGGACAGGTAGCACCGGGGAGCTGTTTTTT. This encodes CASSLVGTGSTGELFF.

This clonotype has a count of ten or more. V usage is TRBV24-1 and J usage is TRBJ2-7, with D perhaps matching TRBD2 (5 bases). The CDR3 loop spans 14 amino acids. Germline assignment: CDR1 KGHDR and CDR2 SFDVKD. Trimming left V 5 bases short and J 4 bases short, with 14 bases between. The CDR3 region is CATSGPGNAYEQYF. The CDR3 region has the DNA TGTGCCACCAGTGGACCGGGAAACGCTTACGAGCAGTACTTC.

The genes are TRBV7-2 and TRBJ1-5; D uncertain. V dropped 3 bases and J dropped 2 bases, with 8 bases sitting between them. From germline, CDR1 is SGHTA and CDR2 FQGNSA. The CDR3 loop spans 14 amino acids. DNA for the CDR3: TGTGCCAGCAGCTTCGGGGATCGCAATCAGCCCCAGCATTTT. It specifies CASSFGDRNQPQHF.

The chain carries TRBV13 and TRBJ1-6, with D hard to call. The V gene's germline CDR1 is PRHDT and CDR2 FYEKMQ (reference sequence). The CDR3 loop spans 14 amino acids. V lost 0 bases and J lost 8, with 8 bases in between. DNA of the CDR3: TGTGCCAGCAGCTTAGGGGGGAAGGATTCACCCCTCCACTTT. This codes for CASSLGGKDSPLHF.

The CDR3 bases are TGTGCCAGCAGTGGAGGGACAAATCAGCCCCAGCATTTT. This encodes CASSGGTNQPQHF. This sequence joins TRBV2 and TRBJ1-5; tentative D call: TRBD1 (6 bases). This CDR3 spans 13 amino acids. Trimming took 4 bases from V and 4 from J, leaving 8 bases between them. Germline lookup yields CDR1 SNHLY and CDR2 FYNNEI. The full variable domain, in which reference TRBV2 and TRBJ1-5 provide the parts outside the CDR3, is EPEVTQTPSHQVTQMGQEVILRCVPISNHLYFYWYRQILGQKVEFLVSFYNNEISEKSEIFDDQFSVERPDGSNFTLKIRSTKLEDSAMYFCASSGGTNQPQHFGDGTRLSIL.

The sample holds a few counts of this clonotype. This rearrangement joins TRBV13 to TRBJ2-3, with 8 bases aligning to TRBD2. The CDR3 has 17 amino acids. Per germline, CDR1 PRHDT and CDR2 FYEKMQ (reference sequence). The V gene end was trimmed by 4 bases and the J gene end by 0 bases; junction bases not matched to a gene: 9. CDR3 sequence: CASSYGSGRTSTDTQYF. CDR3 DNA: TGTGCCAGCAGCTATGGGAGCGGGAGAACTAGCACAGATACGCAGTATTTT.

For this clonotype: The CDR3 does not end in the conserved phenylalanine or tryptophan, so this is likely a read error. The chain recombines TRBV5-1 with TRBJ2-2; perhaps TRBD1 as D (6 bases). Deletions cut 4 bases from V and 4 bases from J, with 14 bases between. Germline CDR1 reads SGHRS; CDR2 reads YFSETQ. There are 15 residues in the CDR3. The CDR3 DNA is TGCGCCAGCAGCGAAACAGGGTACTTCACCGGGGAGCTGTTTGTT. Translating gives CASSETGYFTGELFV.

This clonotype was seen ten or more times. The rearrangement uses TRBV11-1 and TRBJ2-1; 8 bases align to TRBD2. Trimming cost V 2 bases and J 2 bases; bases outside gene matches: 5. This CDR3 contains 16 residues. Germline V gives CDR1 SGHAT, CDR2 FQDESV (reference sequence). CDR3 sequence (DNA): TGTGCCAGCAGCTTAAGGCTAGCGGGTCCCTACAATGAGCAGTTCTTC. Amino acid sequence: CASSLRLAGPYNEQFF.

The chain recombines TRBV10-2 with TRBJ2-7; no definite D call. The germline gives CDR1 WSHSY, CDR2 SAAADI. V gave up 6 bases and J gave up 0 bases, with 12 bases separating them. There are 14 residues in the CDR3. The CDR3: CASSPRGVSYEQYF. The CDR3 coding sequence is TGCGCCAGCAGCCCCCGTGGCGTCTCCTACGAGCAGTACTTC.

Notes on this clonotype: With a much larger clone just one base away, this may be a read error. V and J are TRBV10-3 and TRBJ2-7, with D possibly TRBD1 on 6 matching bases. Per the germline V gene, CDR1 is ENHRY and CDR2 is SYGVKD. The CDR3 runs to 15 residues. V lost 10 bases, J lost 3 bases, and 22 bases lay in between. CDR3 nucleotide sequence: TGTGCCAGCAGCCAGCGGACAGCTGATGTCTACGAGCAGTACTTC. It encodes CASSQRTADVYEQYF.

V is TRBV2 and J is TRBJ2-7; D may be TRBD1 (5 bases). Germline-derived CDR1 and CDR2 are SNHLY and FYNNEI. The V and J ends lost 9 bases and 1 base respectively, with 19 bases between them. The CDR3 runs 15 residues. The CDR3 reads CASLDESTESYEQYF. The CDR3 region has the DNA TGTGCCAGTCTGGATGAATCGACAGAGTCCTACGAGCAGTACTTC.

Comment on this clonotype: A much larger clone lies a single base off, so this may be a read error. The chain employs TRBV9 and TRBJ2-2; weak D call: TRBD2 (6 bases). The CDR3 consists of 12 residues. Germline lookup yields CDR1 SGDLS and CDR2 YYNGEE. The CDR3 sequence is CASTLNTGGLFF. In DNA form, the CDR3 reads TGTGCCAGCACGTTGAACACCGGGGGGCTGTTTTTT.

This sequence joins TRBV15 and TRBJ2-7, with D possibly being TRBD1 or TRBD2 (5 bases each). Germline CDR1 and CDR2: LNHNV and YYDKDF (reference sequence). V lost 4 bases to trimming and J lost 3 bases, with 13 bases between them. This CDR3 has 14 residues. In nucleotides, the CDR3 is TGTGCCACCAGCAACCTCGGGGCAGACTACGAGCAGTACTTC. Translation gives CATSNLGADYEQYF. Full variable domain (missing parts from reference TRBV15 and TRBJ2-7): DAMVIQNPRYQVTQFGKPVTLSCSQTLNHNVMYWYQQKSSQAPKLLFHYYDKDFNNEADTPDNFQSRRPNTSFCFLDIRSPGLGDTAMYLCATSNLGADYEQYFGPGTRLTVT.

CDR3 residues: CASSLVRGETQYF. The CDR3 DNA follows: TGTGCCAGCAGCTTAGTGCGGGGAGAGACCCAGTACTTC. V and J are TRBV7-3 and TRBJ2-5; D possibly corresponds to TRBD2 (6 bases). Germline loops: CDR1 SGHTA, CDR2 FQGTGA. Trimming pared 2 bases from V and 4 bases from J, leaving 8 bases between. This CDR3 is built from 13 residues.

The rearrangement uses TRBV20-1 and TRBJ2-3, with D possibly being TRBD1 or TRBD2 (5 bases each). The V gene's germline CDR1 is DFQATT and CDR2 SNEGSKA (reference sequence). The CDR3 runs to 14 residues. V was cut by 0 bases and J by 5 bases, with 12 bases left in between. The chain's CDR3 is CSARDRGTGDTQYF. The CDR3 DNA reads as TGCAGTGCTAGAGATCGAGGGACGGGAGATACGCAGTATTTT.

The chain recombines TRBV7-2 with TRBJ2-7, with D unclear. The CDR3 loop spans 13 amino acids. Germline V lookup: CDR1 SGHTA, CDR2 FQGNSA. Trimming left V 1 base short and J 3 bases short, with 7 bases between. DNA of the CDR3: TGTGCCAGCAGCTTAGATGTAGGCTACGAGCAGTACTTC. Amino acid sequence: CASSLDVGYEQYF. The whole variable domain, remainder taken from reference TRBV7-2 and TRBJ2-7, is GAGVSQSPSNKVTEKGKDVELRCDPISGHTALYWYRQSLGQGLEFLIYFQGNSAPDKSGLPSDRFSAERTGGSVSTLTIQRTQQEDSAVYLCASSLDVGYEQYFGPGTRLTVT.

Comments on this clonotype: A much larger clone sits a single nucleotide away, making a read error possible. The V gene is TRBV27, the J gene TRBJ2-7, with D maybe TRBD2 (6 bases). Germline V CDR1 and CDR2: MNHEY, SMNVEV (reference sequence). This CDR3 is built from 15 residues. CDR3 in DNA: TGTGCCTGCAGGCTAGCTCCGGACTATCCCTACGAGCAGTACTTC. Amino acids: CACRLAPDYPYEQYF.

Ten or more counts support this clonotype. V gene TRBV29-1 combines with J gene TRBJ1-2, with TRBD1 matching 8 bases. CDR1 and CDR2 (germline): SQVTM, ANQGSEA. V was clipped by 2 bases and J by 8 bases; unmatched bases: 10. CDR3 length equals 14 residues. CDR3 DNA sequence: TGCAGCGTTGAACCCTGGACAGGGTCGAAGGGCTACACCTTC. Its protein is CSVEPWTGSKGYTF.

As regards this clonotype: This may come from a read error, since a much larger clone is one base off. The gene calls are TRBV6-1 and TRBJ2-7; 8 bases line up with TRBD2. The CDR3 length is 14 residues. With 11 bases clipped from V and 0 bases from J, the junction kept 9 bases outside the gene matches. The V gene's germline CDR1 is MNHNS and CDR2 SASEGT. CDR3 sequence (DNA): TGTGCCGGCTCACTGACTAGCGCCTCCTACGAGCAGTACTTC. This gives the protein CAGSLTSASYEQYF.

CDR3 DNA: TGTGCCAGCGGCGACAGGGGGGATTTTGGCTACACCTTC. Translating it yields CASGDRGDFGYTF. J is TRBJ1-2 and V is TRBV2, with TRBD1 matching over 9 bases. Germline CDR1 and CDR2: SNHLY and FYNNEI. The CDR3 consists of 13 residues. Trimming at V came to 8 bases and at J to 7 bases, leaving 8 bases not matched to a gene.

At least ten counts were recorded for this clonotype. This chain uses TRBV24-1 with TRBJ2-1; 12 nucleotides match TRBD1. Germline V gives CDR1 KGHDR, CDR2 SFDVKD. The CDR3 extends over 14 amino acids. J lost 6 bases, V lost 4 bases, and 0 bases had no gene match. CDR3 residues: CATSEGQGANEQFF. The CDR3 DNA reads as TGTGCCACCAGTGAGGGACAGGGGGCCAATGAGCAGTTCTTC.

The chain combines TRBV2 with TRBJ1-2, with 8 bases identical to TRBD1. The J segment lost 4 bases and the V segment lost 3 bases, leaving 10 bases of the junction unmatched. The germline CDR1 and CDR2 sequences are SNHLY and FYNNEI. This CDR3 comprises 16 residues. This CDR3 is CASSDQGGQVFYGYTF. The CDR3 DNA reads TGTGCCAGCAGTGATCAGGGGGGACAGGTTTTCTATGGCTACACCTTC.

The V gene is TRBV10-1, the J gene TRBJ2-1; no definite D call. Germline lookup yields CDR1 WNHNN and CDR2 SYGVQD (reference sequence). This CDR3 is 13 amino acids long. Trimming removed 7 bases from V and 8 bases from J, with 15 bases in between. In DNA form, the CDR3 reads TGCGCCAGCACGATCGACCTTAAGGATGAGCAGTTCTTC. Translation gives CASTIDLKDEQFF.

The chain couples TRBV6-1 to TRBJ2-1, with TRBD2 matching over 13 bases. Unmatched junction bases numbered 7, after V lost 4 bases and J lost 7 bases. Germline CDR1 MNHNS, CDR2 SASEGT. This CDR3 spans 16 amino acids. CDR3 bases: TGTGCCAGCAGTGCGCCGGGACTAGCGGGATTGAATGAGCAGTTCTTC. As protein: CASSAPGLAGLNEQFF.

The chain couples TRBV6-5 to TRBJ2-6; D gene ambiguous. This CDR3 is built from 15 residues. Germline V gene lookup returns CDR1 MNHEY and CDR2 SVGAGI. V was shortened by 2 bases and J by 4 bases, with 9 bases between the two germline ends. CDR3 amino acids: CASSYEAPGANVLTF. CDR3 sequence (DNA): TGTGCCAGCAGTTACGAGGCCCCCGGGGCCAACGTCCTGACTTTC.

DNA for the CDR3: TGTGCCAGCAGTGCCCTACTAGCGGGAGGACTAGATACGCAGTATTTT. Translated: CASSALLAGGLDTQYF. The chain is built from TRBV6-1 and TRBJ2-3, with 12 bases lining up with TRBD2. J gave up 5 bases and V 4 bases, and 7 bases lay outside the gene matches. Germline V CDR1 and CDR2: MNHNS, SASEGT. The CDR3 sequence is 16 residues long.

This clonotype turned up a few times. This may be a read error: a much more frequent sequence differs by one nucleotide. The gene calls are TRBV11-1 and TRBJ1-2; maybe TRBD1 (6 bases). Germline assignment: CDR1 SGHAT and CDR2 FQDESV (reference sequence). The length of the CDR3 is 14 residues. CDR3: CPSSLDSSVYGYTF. CDR3 nucleotides: TGTCCCAGCAGCCTGGACAGCTCGGTCTATGGCTACACCTTC.

Note on this clonotype: A much larger clone is a single base away; this may be a read error. This sequence joins TRBV6-5 and TRBJ2-7; 11 nucleotides agree with TRBD1. The V gene's germline CDR1 is MNHEY and CDR2 SVGAGI. CDR3 length equals 13 residues. Trimming removed 4 bases from V and 5 bases from J; junction bases left unmatched: 1. This CDR3 reads CASSSDRGHEQYF. The CDR3 DNA is TGTGCCAGCAGTTCGGACAGGGGGCACGAGCAGTACTTC.

Worth noting for this clonotype: A read error may explain this, as a much larger clone is one base away. The chain is built from TRBV12-3 or TRBV12-4 and TRBJ2-1; D unclear. The CDR3 covers 12 residues. CDR3 sequence: CASDSSYSEQFF. The DNA for the CDR3 is TGTGCCAGCGACTCCTCCTACAGTGAGCAGTTCTTC.

The V gene is TRBV5-5, the J gene TRBJ1-4; 7 nucleotides agree with TRBD1. V lost 2 bases, J lost 0 bases, and 4 bases stayed unmatched. Germline V gene data show CDR1 as SGHKS and CDR2 as YYEKEE (reference sequence). The CDR3 runs 16 residues. The CDR3 loop reads CASSLPTGATNEKLFF. The CDR3, as DNA: TGTGCCAGCAGCTTACCTACAGGGGCAACTAATGAAAAACTGTTTTTT.